The rows below give T cell receptor beta chains drawn from one sample of a study of blood T cell repertoires in COVID-19. TCRdb keeps only in-frame clones here, not all; method: immunoSEQ multiplex PCR. The table shows 250,000 or so clones, with 75% to 90% occurring only once. Sequenced: PBMCs or T cells enriched from blood (not recorded which). The receptors were sampled from a man aged 35 to 55 who had recovered from COVID-19. The CDR3 runs from the conserved cysteine through the conserved F or W. The D gene is left open where the match is weak. The size of a clone is reported for some rows only, either as once, few or many, or as a class for expanded clones.

j_gene	d_gene	v_gene	len	abundance	CDR3nt	CDR3aa
TRBJ2-3	-	TRBV29-1	13	-	TGCAGCGTTGAAACAGGGTGGCCAGATACGCAGTATTTT	CSVETGWPDTQYF
TRBJ2-2	-	TRBV6-4	14	-	TGTGCCAGCAGTGGACAGGCGAACACCGGGGAGCTGTTTTTT	CASSGQANTGELFF
TRBJ1-1	-	TRBV4-1	16	-	TGCGCCAGCAGCCAAGAACCCTTGTCTGGAGGAGTTGAAGCTTTCTTT	CASSQEPLSGGVEAFF
TRBJ1-6	-	TRBV11-3	15	-	TGTGCCAGCAGCTCGCGCGACAGGTATAATTCACCCCTCCACTTT	CASSSRDRYNSPLHF
TRBJ2-3	-	TRBV6-4	15	once	TGTGCCAGCAGTGAAACCCCGGAGCGCACAGATACGCAGTATTTT	CASSETPERTDTQYF
TRBJ2-7	TRBD1	TRBV12-3/TRBV12-4	13	-	TGTGCCAGCAGGCCAAACCAGGGGGCCGAGCAGTACTTC	CASRPNQGAEQYF
TRBJ2-5	TRBD2	TRBV4-2	18	-	TGTGCCAGCAGCCAAGTGGAGACTAGCGGTTGGAAAAGAGAGACCCAGTACTTC	CASSQVETSGWKRETQYF
TRBJ1-2	-	TRBV25-1	12	once	TGTGCCAGCAGAAGACAGGTTGGTGGCTACACCTTC	CASRRQVGGYTF
TRBJ1-6	-	TRBV6-1	13	-	TGTGCCAGCAGTGAAGGAGGAGGTTCACCCCTCCACTTT	CASSEGGGSPLHF
TRBJ2-3	TRBD1	TRBV10-1	13	-	TGCGCCAGCAGACGACAGGGTTCAGATACGCAGTATTTT	CASRRQGSDTQYF
TRBJ2-1	-	TRBV24-1	17	-	TGTGCCACCAGTGATTTGCACGGGACATTAAAGAACAATGAGCAGTTCTTC	CATSDLHGTLKNNEQFF
TRBJ2-3	-	TRBV11-2	15	-	TGTGCCAGCCGAGGCGGGACAGTTAGCACAGATACGCAGTATTTT	CASRGGTVSTDTQYF
TRBJ2-6	-	TRBV24-1	16	-	TGTGCCACCAGTGGGCAGGGGGGCTCTGGGGCCAACGTCCTGACTTTC	CATSGQGGSGANVLTF
TRBJ1-3	TRBD1	TRBV18	14	-	TGTGCCAGCTCACCATCAGGGGGCCAAAACACCATATATTTT	CASSPSGGQNTIYF
TRBJ2-1	TRBD1	TRBV12-3/TRBV12-4	13	-	TGTGCCAGCAGTCCCACATCTTTACAGGGGGAGTTCTTC	CASSPTSLQGEFF
TRBJ1-1	-	TRBV4-2	13	-	TGTGCCAGCAGCCAAGTTAGCGAGGGTGAAGCTTTCTTT	CASSQVSEGEAFF
TRBJ1-2	TRBD1	TRBV6-1	14	-	TGTGCCAGCAGCAACAGGGGGCAGGGGTATGGCTACACCTTC	CASSNRGQGYGYTF
TRBJ1-2	-	TRBV27	17	-	TGTGCCAGCAGTCCCTTCACCACAGGTGACCTTTCCTATGGCTACACCTTC	CASSPFTTGDLSYGYTF
TRBJ1-2	-	TRBV18	15	-	TGTGCCAGCTCACCAGAGAGCCGGGTCGTCTATGGCTACACCTTC	CASSPESRVVYGYTF
TRBJ1-2	-	TRBV3-1/TRBV3-2	14	-	TGTGCCAGCAGCCAAGATGTTATGGGGGGTGGCTACACCTTC	CASSQDVMGGGYTF
TRBJ2-7	TRBD2	TRBV10-3	17	-	TGTGCCATCAGTGAGTCGACTAGCGGTCGTAGCTCCTACGAGCAGTACTTC	CAISESTSGRSSYEQYF
TRBJ2-4	TRBD1	TRBV6-5	14	-	TGTGCCAGCAGTTCCCGGACAGGGGGGCACATTCAGTACTTC	CASSSRTGGHIQYF
TRBJ1-2	-	TRBV7-2	12	-	TGTGCCAGCAGCCCCCGGGAGAGCGGCTACACCTTC	CASSPRESGYTF
TRBJ1-6	TRBD1	TRBV13	16	-	TGTGCCAGCAGCTCACCCCAGACAGGGGGGGACTCACCCCTCCACTTT	CASSSPQTGGDSPLHF
TRBJ1-3	-	TRBV29-1	13	-	TGCAGCGTTGATGGAGGGTCAGGAAACACCATATATTTT	CSVDGGSGNTIYF
TRBJ2-7	TRBD2	TRBV29-1	13	-	TGCAGCGTTGACCTAGCGGGAGTTCACGAGCAGTACTTC	CSVDLAGVHEQYF
TRBJ2-2	-	TRBV25-1	13	-	TGTGCCAGCAGACAGTCCGACACCGGGGAGCTGTTTTTT	CASRQSDTGELFF
TRBJ2-2	-	TRBV18	16	-	TGTGCCAGCTCACCACAGGCAGGCGTGAACACCGGGGAGCTGTTTTTT	CASSPQAGVNTGELFF
TRBJ1-4	-	TRBV7-3	15	-	TGTGCCAGCAGCTTAACGCAGATCCTGAATGAAAAACTGTTTTTT	CASSLTQILNEKLFF
TRBJ2-7	-	TRBV7-2	12	once	TGTGCCAGCAGCTTAGGGAGATACGAGCAGTACTTC	CASSLGRYEQYF
TRBJ1-4	-	TRBV2	14	-	TGTGCCAGCAGTGGGGTCAGGGCTGGGGAAAAACTGTTTTTT	CASSGVRAGEKLFF
TRBJ1-2	-	TRBV2	15	-	TGTGCCAGTTCCAGAAGATTGACGGGAAACTATGGCTACACCTTC	CASSRRLTGNYGYTF
TRBJ1-1	-	TRBV29-1	14	-	TGCAGCGTTGACAGGGCAGGGGTTGGTACTGAAGCTTTCTTT	CSVDRAGVGTEAFF
TRBJ2-7	-	TRBV7-2	18	-	TGTGCCAGCAGCTTAGCGCTAGTGGGTGGTACGGCCCCCTACGAGCAGTACTTC	CASSLALVGGTAPYEQYF
TRBJ2-7	TRBD1	TRBV5-1	16	-	TGCGCCAGCAGCTTGACTAGTATAGGGGGCCCCTACGAGCAGTACTTC	CASSLTSIGGPYEQYF
TRBJ2-2	-	TRBV29-1	13	-	TGCAGCGTTGGACACTCGAACACCGGGGAGCTGTTTTTT	CSVGHSNTGELFF
TRBJ2-3	-	TRBV7-9	16	once	TGTGCCAGCAGCTTCCCAAGGGGGAGGGCGTCGGATACGCAGTATTTT	CASSFPRGRASDTQYF
TRBJ1-1	-	TRBV30	12	-	TGTGCCTGGAGCCGGGTGAACACTGAAGCTTTCTTT	CAWSRVNTEAFF
TRBJ1-1	TRBD1	TRBV6-5	15	-	TGTGCCAGCAAAGGACAGGGGGCTTGGAGCACTGAAGCTTTCTTT	CASKGQGAWSTEAFF
TRBJ1-5	-	TRBV7-6	13	-	TGTGCCAGCAGCTTAGACGGGAATCAGCCCCAGCATTTT	CASSLDGNQPQHF
TRBJ1-2	-	TRBV15	16	once	TGTGCCACCAGCAGAGTCCGGGACTGGATCGACTATGGCTACACCTTC	CATSRVRDWIDYGYTF
TRBJ1-1	-	TRBV2	12	-	TGTGCCAGTTCTAGACGGAACACTGAAGCTTTCTTT	CASSRRNTEAFF
TRBJ1-1	-	TRBV7-9	17	-	TGTGCCAGCAGCCGGATAGGACCGACAGGAGTTACCACTGAAGCTTTCTTT	CASSRIGPTGVTTEAFF
TRBJ2-3	TRBD2	TRBV9	17	once	TGTGCCAGCAGCTTACGGACTAGCGGGAGGGCCGCAGATACGCAGTATTTT	CASSLRTSGRAADTQYF
TRBJ2-7	TRBD2	TRBV6-2/TRBV6-3	15	-	TGTGCCAGCAGTTCTGTACTAGCGGGGGTCTACGAGCAGTACTTC	CASSSVLAGVYEQYF
TRBJ1-2	-	TRBV30	11	-	TGTGCCTGGACGCGGATGTATGGCTACACCTTC	CAWTRMYGYTF
TRBJ1-2	TRBD1	TRBV30	14	-	TGTGCCTGGACGACAGGGGCTGGCCGGGCTGGCTACACCTTC	CAWTTGAGRAGYTF
TRBJ2-7	TRBD2	TRBV20-1	17	-	TGCAGTGCTAGTCCGTCTAGCGGGAGTGCCTCGAGTCTCGAGCAGTACTTC	CSASPSSGSASSLEQYF
TRBJ2-1	-	TRBV2	13	-	TGTGCCAGCACAGGAGGTACCTACAATGAGCAGTTCTTC	CASTGGTYNEQFF
TRBJ1-2	-	TRBV7-2	16	-	TGTGCCAGCAGCTTAGGGGGCGCTCTGGGGCGCGATGGCTACACCTTC	CASSLGGALGRDGYTF
TRBJ1-2	TRBD1	TRBV5-1	15	-	TGCGCCAGCAGCTTGGGGGACAGGGAGCTAGTCGGCTACACCTTC	CASSLGDRELVGYTF
TRBJ1-4	-	TRBV4-2	15	-	TGTGCCAGCAGCCAAGCGGGGGAGAGGTTTGAAAAACTGTTTTTT	CASSQAGERFEKLFF
TRBJ2-2	TRBD2	TRBV29-1	20	-	TGCAGCGTTGGAATCGTTTTCGGGGACTTAGCGGGAGGGAACACCGGGGAGCTGTTTTTT	CSVGIVFGDLAGGNTGELFF
TRBJ1-6	-	TRBV4-1	16	few	TGCGCCAGCAGCCAAGACCCAGGTGCCTATAATTCACCCCTCCACTTT	CASSQDPGAYNSPLHF
TRBJ2-5	TRBD2	TRBV19	14	few	TGTGCCAGTCTAGCGGGAGGGCCGGTGGAGACCCAGTACTTC	CASLAGGPVETQYF